The source of this T cell receptor beta chain is a study of beta chain features in type 1 diabetes (dated by TCRdb to the late 2010s). Notes on the research overall: Mean age, gender distribution, total cell number and subset yield were not different between patients and healthy donors. A total of about 110 million sorted cells were examined across all samples, and the number of cells per subset was strongly correlated with RNA yield. The study compared the TCRB repertoires of sorted circulating CD4+ T cell subsets in recently diagnosed type 1 diabetes patients with those in matched healthy donors. Naive and central memory subsets were obtained from all 30 or so donors, but regulatory and stem cell-like memory subsets were isolated from only 8 patients and about 8 healthy donors. What the work shows at the level of the full study, not this receptor alone: Type 1 diabetes patients showed a moderate but significant shortening of TCRB CDR3 length in all four CD4+ subsets. Naive, central memory and regulatory TCRB repertoires appeared to be more alike among patients than among healthy donors. Fewer insertions and more nucleotide deletions at VDJ recombination sites were observed in patients with type 1 diabetes, implying thymic rearrangement abnormalities. Shorter templates might be favored by PCR, yet because patient and control samples were amplified and corrected together, any such skew would affect both groups equally. Because cDNA was sequenced instead of genomic DNA, activated cells with high expression could be over-represented, although the groups did not differ in activation or CD3 levels. Because the HLA sub-analyses included only small numbers of individuals, any influence of HLA type on TCRB rearrangement was left unresolved.

Including the terminal cysteine and phenylalanine, the CDR3 comprises 15 residues. The kept DNA is CDR3 alone, 45 bases in frame from the first base. The germline V gene sets CDR1 to SGHAT and CDR2 to FQNNGV. Trimming at the junction amounts to 5 bases on V and 0 bases on J, and the germline ends lie 13 bases apart. The entire isolated RNA was reverse transcribed using the High Capacity cDNA Reverse Transcription Kit, and thus expressed TCRB transcripts were sequenced. Deep immunoSEQ sequencing was applied to naive, central memory and regulatory T cell samples, giving an average of approximately 4 million total reads per sample. Sorted cells were lysed in RLT buffer, and RNA was extracted using DNase-treated RNeasy Micro or Mini kits according to cell number. To prevent cross-contamination, every cell subset was processed on its own, while patient and healthy donor samples were processed together. TCRB sequences were amplified from cDNA with the immunoSEQ multiplex PCR, producing 87-bp fragments spanning the CDR3 region. Sequencing of the amplicons was performed on the Illumina HiSeq platform. On the authors' methods: PCR bias was computationally corrected using synthetic template baselines, reads within Hamming distance 2 were collapsed, and singletons that could not be merged were discarded. Reads were aligned to IMGT to assign V, D and J genes, CDR3 length, and insertions or deletions at six rearrangement sites. Clonotype counts were normalized to sorted cell number within each subset before computing true diversity and Gini coefficients with the tcR R package. Repertoire sharing was quantified using the overlap coefficient calculated on TCRB nucleotide sequences. This immuneACCESS table, as held by TCRdb, lists in-frame sequences with V and J called but not all clones. Of the missing ones, under half trace to an unresolved V gene in checked studies; the others have no known cause. V and J calls and clone size are those listed in that table; D and trimming were worked out from the DNA. The sample yields roughly 160,000 clones; roughly 8% were counted once. The ten largest clones represent 0.5% of the sample.

Worth noting for this clone: Its antigen specificity is not known. No much larger clonotype is one base removed from it; base qualities were not supplied.

Each donor gave one peripheral blood draw, averaging approximately 0.11 L, which was collected into heparinised tubes. Naive, central memory, regulatory and stem cell-like memory CD4+ T cells were sorted on a BD FACSAria II using a panel including CD45RO, CCR7, CD25, CD127, CD95 and CD27. Purity was above 95% for every sorted population. PBMCs were isolated right away by Lymphoprep density gradient centrifugation and were stained directly, without culture. To minimize batch effects, samples were stained and sorted in pairs, one healthy donor with one patient per experiment. Sequenced sample: central memory CD4+ T cells from blood. This sequence was found in a man between 18 and 29 years old with type 1 diabetes. Recombination joined TRBV11-2 with TRBJ1-2; the D gene is possibly TRBD1, with 6 bases matching. The CDR3 protein is CASSPTGIANYGYTF. The nucleotide sequence is TGTGCCAGCAGCCCAACAGGGATCGCTAACTATGGCTACACCTTC.